This TCR beta chain was profiled in a study of T cells after posttransplantation cyclophosphamide. General study results and limits: Donor CD8+ memory clones often dominated recipient blood repertoires at later times. Tissue-infiltrating T cells from skin or gut overlapped little with blood T cells.

This clone has at least ten counts. The target antigen is unknown. Only in-frame clones appear in the TCRdb table, and some are missing; sequencing was by immunoSEQ multiplex PCR. This sample comprises more than 20,000 clones, none seen once only. Germline-derived CDR1 and CDR2 are GTSNPN and SVGIG (reference sequence). V was trimmed by 3 bases and J by 0 bases, leaving 12 bases between them. CDR3 size: 15 residues. Sequences were obtained from PBMCs. V and J are TRBV30 and TRBJ2-4, with D unresolved. This receptor was taken from a man aged 45-65 years in good health, CMV-negative, and a related stem cell transplant donor. CDR3: CAWSPYSLAKNIQYF. For the CDR3, the DNA is TGTGCCTGGAGCCCATATAGTCTAGCCAAAAACATTCAGTACTTC.